One and the same sample provided the 13 T cell receptor beta chains below, sequenced in a study of identical twins. Each CDR3 protein is one row after TCRdb ran MiXCR on the 5' RACE reads. The sample lists about 890,000 distinct CDR3 sequences, 9% to 15% occurring once. These data also formed part of another study, on yellow fever vaccine responses in identical twins.

The sample comprised PBMCs. Receptor source: a woman in her late teens or twenties in good health.

This clonotype has only a few counts. V and J are TRBV28 and TRBJ2-5; possible D gene TRBD1, 8 bases. Looked up from germline, CDR1 is MDHEN and CDR2 is SYDVKM. Trimming pared 2 bases from V and 2 bases from J, leaving 15 bases between. The CDR3 sequence is 16 residues long. The CDR3, as DNA: TGTGCCAGCAGTTTACGGAACAGGGGGGGGCAAGAGACCCAGTACTTC. Translating it yields CASSLRNRGGQETQYF.

V gene TRBV20-1 combines with J gene TRBJ1-5, with no clear D. V lost 5 bases and J lost 4, with 12 bases in between. There are 13 residues in the CDR3. CDR1 and CDR2 (germline): DFQATT, SNEGSKA (reference sequence). The CDR3 spells CSAGINTNQPQHF. CDR3 bases: TGCAGTGCTGGAATAAATACGAATCAGCCCCAGCATTTT.

This chain joins TRBV5-1 and TRBJ2-5; 15 bases map to TRBD2. V trimming: 4 bases; J trimming: 5 bases; junction bases outside the gene matches: 12. The CDR3 loop spans 18 amino acids. Germline V lookup: CDR1 SGHRS, CDR2 YFSETQ. The CDR3 DNA follows: TGCGCCAGCAGCACGGGACTAGCGGGAGGAATAGTCGGGGAGACCCAGTACTTC. This codes for CASSTGLAGGIVGETQYF.

V and J are TRBV20-1 and TRBJ2-3; 14 nucleotides align to TRBD2. The CDR3 runs to 15 residues. Per germline, CDR1 DFQATT and CDR2 SNEGSKA (reference sequence). The J segment lost 4 bases and the V segment lost 6 bases, leaving 6 bases of the junction unmatched. CDR3 protein: CSAGTSGRGADTQYF. CDR3 bases: TGCAGTGCCGGGACTAGCGGGAGAGGGGCAGATACGCAGTATTTT.

V gene TRBV7-9 combines with J gene TRBJ2-5, with D unclear. The germline V gene has CDR1 SEHNR and CDR2 FQNEAQ (reference sequence). The CDR3 extends over 13 amino acids. The V end was cut by 1 base, the J end by 4 bases, with 7 bases between. In nucleotides, the CDR3 is TGTGCCAGCAGCTTAGACTGGCGAGAGACCCAGTACTTC. Protein: CASSLDWRETQYF.

The genes are TRBV7-6 and TRBJ2-7; D possibly uses TRBD1 or TRBD2 (6 bases each). CDR3 length: 14 residues. Trimming removed 4 bases from V and 6 bases from J, with 16 bases in between. CDR1 and CDR2 (germline): SGHVS, FNYEAQ. The CDR3 loop is CASSYTGGGCEQYV. In DNA, the CDR3 is TGTGCCAGCAGCTACACAGGAGGGGGGTGCGAGCAGTACGTC.

This clonotype was observed a few times. The rearrangement joins TRBV12-3 or TRBV12-4 to TRBJ1-1; D is unclear. Deletions cut 6 bases from V and 2 bases from J, with 7 bases between. The CDR3 contains 12 residues. CDR3 amino acids: CASRGTNTEAFF. The CDR3 coding sequence is TGTGCCAGCAGGGGAACAAACACTGAAGCTTTCTTT.

This clonotype was seen a few times. The J gene is TRBJ2-3, the V gene TRBV20-1; TRBD1 is a possible D gene (6 bases). The CDR3 is 15 residues long. Germline CDR1 and CDR2: DFQATT and SNEGSKA (reference sequence). Trimming cost V 4 bases and J 0 bases, with 14 bases left between them. This CDR3 is CSAINRDPSTDTQYF. The CDR3 region has the DNA TGCAGTGCTATAAACAGGGACCCTAGCACAGATACGCAGTATTTT.

The gene calls are TRBV7-9 and TRBJ2-7; D remains ambiguous. V shed 8 bases and J shed 2 bases, with 13 bases lying between them. The CDR3 contains 13 residues. Germline assignment: CDR1 SEHNR and CDR2 FQNEAQ (reference sequence). CDR3 sequence: CASVPTDTYEQYF. CDR3 coding DNA: TGTGCCAGCGTCCCGACTGATACCTACGAGCAGTACTTC.

This rearrangement joins TRBV12-3 or TRBV12-4 to TRBJ2-7; D may correspond to TRBD1 or TRBD2 (6 bases each). The CDR3 runs 13 residues. V lost 3 bases and J 4 bases, leaving 10 bases between the germline ends. The CDR3 loop is CASSLRDTYEQYF. The CDR3 DNA reads TGTGCCAGCAGTTTGCGGGACACTTACGAGCAGTACTTC.

The chain is built from TRBV20-1 and TRBJ2-2, with 10 bases identical to TRBD2. Trimming removed 3 bases from V and 0 bases from J; junction bases left unmatched: 10. CDR1 and CDR2 from the germline V gene are DFQATT and SNEGSKA (reference sequence). The CDR3 covers 18 residues. Here the CDR3 reads CSASRASGGPSNTGELFF. The CDR3 DNA follows: TGCAGTGCTAGTCGTGCTAGCGGGGGACCCTCGAACACCGGGGAGCTGTTTTTT.

This clonotype was counted at least ten times. The rearrangement joins TRBV27 to TRBJ2-1, with 7 bases fitting TRBD1. Looked up from germline, CDR1 is MNHEY and CDR2 is SMNVEV (reference sequence). There are 16 residues in the CDR3. After removal of 5 bases from V and 4 bases from J, the junction contained 11 bases not matched to a gene. CDR3: CASSRRAGTAYNEQFF. The CDR3 nucleotides are TGTGCCAGCAGTCGAAGGGCCGGGACAGCTTACAATGAGCAGTTCTTC.

V usage is TRBV3-1 and J usage is TRBJ2-1, with D uncertain. The germline V gene encodes CDR1 LGHDT and CDR2 YNNKEL (reference sequence). V was shortened by 5 bases and J by 8 bases, with 16 bases between the two germline ends. This CDR3 spans 14 amino acids. CDR3 DNA: TGTGCCAGCAGCAAAATGTTGGGGTTCGATGAGCAGTTCTTC. The encoded protein is CASSKMLGFDEQFF.